This TCR beta chain was sequenced for a study of beta chain features in type 1 diabetes. General study findings and limits: Fewer insertions but more deletions were seen at VDJ junctions in type 1 diabetes patients.

This clone has a handful of counts. Its matching antigen is unknown. V was shortened by 4 bases and J by 2 bases, with 13 bases between the two germline ends. This CDR3 comprises 14 residues. Germline V lookup: CDR1 SGHRS, CDR2 YFSETQ. The authors reverse transcribed all of the isolated RNA, so sequencing captured expressed TCRB transcripts. Generated by immunoSEQ multiplex PCR, the TCRdb table keeps only in-frame clones and is missing some. The sample yields around 250,000 clones, roughly 15% seen once. This chain uses TRBV5-1 with TRBJ2-7, with D possibly TRBD1 on 6 matching bases. This sequence originates from a woman between 40 and 50 years old in good health. Sample: naive CD4+ T cells from blood. This CDR3 reads CASSAQGSPYEQYF. The DNA of the CDR3 is TGCGCCAGCAGCGCACAGGGTTCCCCCTACGAGCAGTACTTC.